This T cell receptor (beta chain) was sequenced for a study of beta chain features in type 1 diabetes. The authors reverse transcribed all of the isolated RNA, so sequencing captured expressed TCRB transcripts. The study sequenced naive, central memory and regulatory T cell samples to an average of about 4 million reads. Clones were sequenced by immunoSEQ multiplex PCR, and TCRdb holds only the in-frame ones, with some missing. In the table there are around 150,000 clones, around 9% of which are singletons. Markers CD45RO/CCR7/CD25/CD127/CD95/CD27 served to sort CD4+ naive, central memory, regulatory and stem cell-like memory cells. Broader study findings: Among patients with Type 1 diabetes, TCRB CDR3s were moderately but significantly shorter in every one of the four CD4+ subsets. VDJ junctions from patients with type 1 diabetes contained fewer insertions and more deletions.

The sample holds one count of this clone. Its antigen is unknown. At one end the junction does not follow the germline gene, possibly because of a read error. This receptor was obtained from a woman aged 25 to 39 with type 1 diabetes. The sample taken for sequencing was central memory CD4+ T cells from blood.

Here the CDR3 DNA reads TGTGCCAGCAGGCCTTCTACGAACACCGGGGAGCTGTTTTTT. Encoded protein: CASRPSTNTGELFF. The chain is built from TRBV4-1 and TRBJ2-2; D gene unclear. Germline V gives CDR1 MGHRA, CDR2 YSYEKL. The CDR3 sequence is 14 residues long.